A selection of T cell receptor beta chains follows, all from one sample in a study of Graves' ophthalmopathy and Graves' hyperthyroidism. TCRdb reanalysed the multiplex PCR reads using MiXCR and keeps one entry per CDR3 protein. The sample yields under 200,000 distinct CDR3 sequences, approximately 38% seen once. The sample comprised peripheral blood. The receptors were sampled from a middle-aged woman with Graves' ophthalmopathy. Both conserved end residues are part of each CDR3. The D gene is left open where the match is weak. The listing skips clone size in some rows; elsewhere it reads once, few, many or a size class.

j_gene | v_gene | len | d_gene | abundance | CDR3aa | CDR3nt
TRBJ1-5 | TRBV5-5 | 13 | NA | NA | CASSIDPNQPQHF | TGTGCCAGCAGCATAGACCCGAATCAGCCCCAGCATTTT
TRBJ2-7 | TRBV15 | 14 | NA | NA | CATSRGAETNEQYF | TGTGCCACCAGCAGAGGGGCGGAAACGAACGAGCAGTACTTC
TRBJ2-4 | TRBV2 | 16 | TRBD2 | many | CASSGGGLLAKNIQYF | TGTGCCAGCAGTGGGGGGGGACTACTAGCCAAAAACATTCAGTACTTC
TRBJ1-1 | TRBV11-3 | 12 | NA | many | CASTPGNTEAFF | TGTGCCAGCACTCCGGGGAACACTGAAGCTTTCTTT
TRBJ2-2 | TRBV9 | 15 | NA | NA | CASSEPHGVTGELFF | TGTGCCAGCAGCGAGCCCCACGGGGTAACCGGGGAGCTGTTTTTT
TRBJ2-7 | TRBV7-3 | 14 | TRBD1 | few | CASSPGGTGGQQYF | TGTGCCAGCAGCCCCGGGGGGACAGGGGGCCAGCAGTACTTC
TRBJ2-7 | TRBV20-1 | 14 | TRBD1 | many | CSARPPTGDYEQYF | TGCAGTGCCAGGCCTCCCACAGGGGACTACGAGCAGTACTTC
TRBJ2-7 | TRBV30 | 12 | NA | NA | CAWSVQFYEQYF | TGTGCCTGGAGTGTCCAATTCTACGAGCAGTACTTC
TRBJ1-5 | TRBV27 | 17 | TRBD1 | NA | CASSSYRGQGVRQPQHF | TGTGCCAGCAGCTCGTATCGAGGACAGGGCGTTCGTCAGCCCCAGCATTTT
TRBJ1-2 | TRBV11-2 | 15 | NA | many | CASSLEAGSNYGYTF | TGTGCCAGCAGCTTAGAAGCCGGCTCTAACTATGGCTACACCTTC
TRBJ2-2 | TRBV12-3/TRBV12-4 | 15 | TRBD1 | many | CASSRQGGSTGELFF | TGTGCCAGCAGCCGACAGGGCGGATCCACCGGGGAGCTGTTTTTT
TRBJ1-5 | TRBV30 | 13 | NA | NA | CAWSGQGNQPQHF | TGTGCCTGGAGTGGGCAGGGCAATCAGCCCCAGCATTTT
TRBJ2-7 | TRBV6-1 | 15 | NA | NA | CASSRRQTTSYEQYF | TGTGCCAGCAGTAGGCGACAGACCACCTCCTACGAGCAGTACTTC
TRBJ1-2 | TRBV5-1 | 15 | NA | NA | CASSFRTDTNYGYTF | TGCGCCAGCAGCTTCCGGACAGACACTAACTATGGCTACACCTTC
TRBJ2-6 | TRBV6-2/TRBV6-3 | 18 | TRBD1 | many | CASSSKTGVSSGANVLTF | TGTGCCAGCAGTTCAAAGACAGGGGTGAGCTCTGGGGCCAACGTCCTGACTTTC
TRBJ1-1 | TRBV6-2/TRBV6-3 | 15 | TRBD1 | NA | CASKKGQGVNTEAFF | TGTGCCAGCAAGAAGGGACAGGGGGTCAACACTGAAGCTTTCTTT
TRBJ1-2 | TRBV12-3/TRBV12-4 | 14 | NA | once | CASSSFPGGYGYTF | TGTGCCAGCAGTTCTTTCCCTGGAGGATATGGCTACACCTTC